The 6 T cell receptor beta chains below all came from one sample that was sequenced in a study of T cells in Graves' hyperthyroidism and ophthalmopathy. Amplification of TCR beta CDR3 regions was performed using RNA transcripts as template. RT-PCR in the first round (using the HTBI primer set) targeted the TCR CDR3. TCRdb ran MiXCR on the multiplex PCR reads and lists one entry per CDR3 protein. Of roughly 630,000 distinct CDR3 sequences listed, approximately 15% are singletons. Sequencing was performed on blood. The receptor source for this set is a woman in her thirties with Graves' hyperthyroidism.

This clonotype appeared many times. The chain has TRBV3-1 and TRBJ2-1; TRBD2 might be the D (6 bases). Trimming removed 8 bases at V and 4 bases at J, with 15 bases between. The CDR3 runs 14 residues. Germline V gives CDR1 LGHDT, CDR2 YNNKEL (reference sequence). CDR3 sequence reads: CASLGSAGYNEQFF. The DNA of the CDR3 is TGTGCCAGCCTAGGTTCAGCGGGTTACAATGAGCAGTTCTTC.

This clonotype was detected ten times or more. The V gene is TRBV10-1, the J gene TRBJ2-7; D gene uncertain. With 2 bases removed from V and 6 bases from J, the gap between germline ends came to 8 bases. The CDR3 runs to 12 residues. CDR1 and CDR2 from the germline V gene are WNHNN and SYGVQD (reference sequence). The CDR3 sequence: CASSEDFGEQYF. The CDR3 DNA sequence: TGCGCCAGCAGTGAGGATTTCGGCGAGCAGTACTTC.

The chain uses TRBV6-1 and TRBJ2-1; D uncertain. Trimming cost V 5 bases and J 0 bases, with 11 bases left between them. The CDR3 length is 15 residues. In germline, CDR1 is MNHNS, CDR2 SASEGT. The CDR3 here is CASSYVADSYNEQFF. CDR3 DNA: TGTGCCAGCAGTTATGTCGCGGACTCCTACAATGAGCAGTTCTTC.

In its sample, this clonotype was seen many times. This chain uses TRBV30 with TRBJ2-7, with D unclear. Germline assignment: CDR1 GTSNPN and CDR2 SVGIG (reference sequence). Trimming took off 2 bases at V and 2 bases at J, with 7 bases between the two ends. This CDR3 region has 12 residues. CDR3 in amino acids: CAWSRVPYEQYF. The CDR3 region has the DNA TGTGCCTGGAGTAGAGTCCCCTACGAGCAGTACTTC.

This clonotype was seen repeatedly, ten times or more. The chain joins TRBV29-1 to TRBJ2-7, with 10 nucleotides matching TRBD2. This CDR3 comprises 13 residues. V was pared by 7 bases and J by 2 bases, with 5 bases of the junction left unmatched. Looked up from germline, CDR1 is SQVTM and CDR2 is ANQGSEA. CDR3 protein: CSALAGAPYEQYF. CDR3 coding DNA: TGCAGCGCTCTAGCGGGAGCCCCCTACGAGCAGTACTTC.

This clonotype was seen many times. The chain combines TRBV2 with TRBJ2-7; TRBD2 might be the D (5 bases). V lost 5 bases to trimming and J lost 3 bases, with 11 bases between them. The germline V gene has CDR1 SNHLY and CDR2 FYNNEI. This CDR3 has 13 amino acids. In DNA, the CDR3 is TGTGCCAGCAGTATCCGGGGAAGCTACGAGCAGTACTTC. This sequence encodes CASSIRGSYEQYF.